The 32 T cell receptor beta chains reported below all come from one sample, sequenced in a study of identifying expanded T cells in peripheral blood. Assay: immunoSEQ multiplex PCR; the TCRdb copy retains only in-frame clones and omits some. The sample lists 83,000 or so clones, 88% occurring once. The source material was blood. The source of these receptors is a person between 18 and 69 years old in good health.

This clone was picked up one time. V and J are TRBV28 and TRBJ1-2, with D unresolved. Germline V gene sequence: CDR1 MDHEN, CDR2 SYDVKM. This CDR3 region has 14 residues. V was cut by 3 bases and J by 0 bases, with 8 bases left in between. The CDR3 reads CASSFRGANYGYTF. In DNA form, the CDR3 reads TGTGCCAGCAGTTTTCGCGGGGCTAACTATGGCTACACCTTC.

V is TRBV2 and J is TRBJ1-4; TRBD1 is a possible D gene (6 bases). The CDR3 is made up of 13 amino acids. Between the trimmed V and J ends, which lost 7 bases and 7 bases, there was a span of 13 bases. CDR1 is SNHLY, CDR2 FYNNEI, per germline. The chain's CDR3 is CASKGVIGEKLFF. The CDR3 region has the DNA TGTGCCAGCAAGGGGGTAATAGGTGAAAAACTGTTTTTT.

This clone was seen a few times. The gene calls are TRBV7-6 and TRBJ1-2; D gene ambiguous. Per the germline V gene, CDR1 is SGHVS and CDR2 is FNYEAQ. CDR3 size: 15 residues. Between the trimmed V and J ends, which lost 0 bases and 7 bases, there was a span of 15 bases. This CDR3 reads CASSLASYMGSGYTF. In nucleotides, the CDR3 is TGTGCCAGCAGCTTAGCGTCCTATATGGGTAGTGGCTACACCTTC.

This chain links TRBV5-1 with TRBJ1-1; the match to TRBD1 covers 9 bases. Germline V gene sequence: CDR1 SGHRS, CDR2 YFSETQ. The CDR3 spans 15 residues. Germline trimming cut 4 bases from V and 10 bases from J; bases unmatched to any gene: 14. CDR3 nucleotide sequence: TGCGCCAGCAGCCCGACGGGGGGACAGGGACGTCGAGCTTTCTTT. Encoded protein: CASSPTGGQGRRAFF.

This clone has just a few counts. The J gene is TRBJ1-6, the V gene TRBV6-1, with D maybe TRBD1 (5 bases). The germline V and J ends were trimmed by 8 bases and 8 bases, with 19 bases remaining between them. Germline V CDR1 and CDR2: MNHNS, SASEGT. This CDR3 contains 15 residues. CDR3 nucleotide sequence: TGTGCCAGCTGTGTCGACAGACACCTAGATTCACCCCTCCACTTT. Amino acids: CASCVDRHLDSPLHF.

The chain couples TRBV19 to TRBJ1-4; tentatively, D is TRBD1 (6 bases). The germline CDR1 and CDR2 sequences are LNHDA and SQIVND (reference sequence). The CDR3 sequence is 14 residues long. V was shortened by 6 bases and J by 8 bases, with 16 bases between the two germline ends. The CDR3 DNA reads as TGTGCCAGTAGCCCTGTGTGGGGGCGAGAAAAACTGTTTTTT. Amino acid sequence: CASSPVWGREKLFF.

The genes are TRBV5-5 and TRBJ1-6; the match to TRBD1 covers 10 bases. The V gene's germline CDR1 is SGHKS and CDR2 YYEKEE (reference sequence). This CDR3 has 16 amino acids. J was trimmed by 7 bases and V by 4 bases; bases with no gene match: 8. The CDR3 coding sequence is TGTGCCAGCAGCCGTGGACCGGGACAGGGGAATTCACCCCTCCACTTT. It encodes CASSRGPGQGNSPLHF.

This chain uses TRBV7-9 with TRBJ2-3, with 11 bases identical to TRBD2. This CDR3 is 16 amino acids long. The V gene end was trimmed by 2 bases and the J gene end by 3 bases; junction bases not matched to a gene: 4. CDR1 and CDR2 (germline): SEHNR, FQNEAQ (reference sequence). The CDR3 loop is CASSLSTSGRTDTQYF. CDR3 DNA sequence: TGTGCCAGCAGCTTAAGCACTAGCGGGAGAACAGATACGCAGTATTTT.

The V and J genes are TRBV10-2 and TRBJ2-1; 12 bases match TRBD2. V shed 7 bases, J shed 4 bases, and the junction held 5 bases outside the gene matches. CDR3 length: 15 amino acids. Germline lookup yields CDR1 WSHSY and CDR2 SAAADI. For the CDR3, the DNA is TGCGCCAGCACTAGCGGGGGGGCGGAATACAATGAGCAGTTCTTC. It is translated as CASTSGGAEYNEQFF.

The chain joins TRBV6-1 to TRBJ2-2, with D possibly TRBD1 on 6 matching bases. This CDR3 spans 16 amino acids. The V and J ends lost 2 bases and 6 bases respectively, with 16 bases between them. Germline CDR1 MNHNS, CDR2 SASEGT. DNA for the CDR3: TGTGCCAGCAGTGAAAAGGGAGTATGGGGGCCCGGGGAGCTGTTTTTT. Its protein product is CASSEKGVWGPGELFF.

J is TRBJ2-3 and V is TRBV28; D gene uncertain. The V end lost 3 bases, the J end lost 4 bases, and 8 bases lay between the germline ends. This CDR3 has 13 residues. The germline V gene encodes CDR1 MDHEN and CDR2 SYDVKM. The CDR3 spells CASSLGLSDTQYF. CDR3 nucleotides: TGTGCCAGCAGTTTGGGTTTGTCAGATACGCAGTATTTT.

The table lists this clone with a few counts. This rearrangement joins TRBV28 to TRBJ1-5; D not resolved. CDR1 is MDHEN, CDR2 SYDVKM, per germline. Trimming took 2 bases from V and 5 from J, leaving 1 base between them. This CDR3 comprises 11 residues. CDR3 bases: TGTGCCAGCAGTTTACATCAGCCCCAGCATTTT. Translation: CASSLHQPQHF. Drawing the rest from reference TRBV28 and TRBJ1-5, the complete variable domain is DVKVTQSSRYLVKRTGEKVFLECVQDMDHENMFWYRQDPGLGLRLIYFSYDVKMKEKGDIPEGYSVSREKKERFSLILESASTNQTSMYLCASSLHQPQHFGDGTRLSIL.

The gene calls are TRBV30 and TRBJ2-7, with TRBD1 matching over 8 bases. Looked up from germline, CDR1 is GTSNPN and CDR2 is SVGIG (reference sequence). The CDR3 runs to 13 residues. The V gene end was trimmed by 2 bases and the J gene end by 3 bases; junction bases not matched to a gene: 3. This CDR3 reads CAWSLGQDYEQYF. In DNA, the CDR3 is TGTGCCTGGAGTTTGGGACAGGACTACGAGCAGTACTTC.

In this sample, this clone turned up once. The sample has other DNA sequences that encode this CDR3 too. This chain links TRBV4-1 with TRBJ2-5; D is perhaps TRBD2 (5 bases). The CDR3 loop spans 15 amino acids. Trimming removed 4 bases at V and 2 bases at J, with 14 bases between. Germline CDR1 MGHRA, CDR2 YSYEKL. The CDR3 loop is CASSRTGTGQETQYF. The CDR3 DNA reads TGCGCCAGCAGCCGGACGGGAACGGGTCAAGAGACCCAGTACTTC.

The chain carries TRBV6-4 and TRBJ2-7; 8 nucleotides align to TRBD2. Germline values: CDR1 MRHNA, CDR2 SNTAGT. Trimming removed 5 bases from V and 5 bases from J; junction bases left unmatched: 11. The length of the CDR3 is 15 residues. In DNA, the CDR3 is TGTGCCAGCAGTTATGGAGCGGGAGATTCCGACGAGCAGTACTTC. Encoded protein: CASSYGAGDSDEQYF.

V and J are TRBV5-1 and TRBJ2-7, with 8 positions matching TRBD2. CDR1 is SGHRS, CDR2 YFSETQ, per germline. The CDR3 runs to 13 residues. Germline trimming cut 6 bases from V and 3 bases from J; bases unmatched to any gene: 5. CDR3 nucleotides: TGCGCCAGCAAAACGGGACTAGACTACGAGCAGTACTTC. The encoded protein is CASKTGLDYEQYF.

The chain has TRBV10-3 and TRBJ2-5; TRBD1 matches at 8 bases. Germline assignment: CDR1 ENHRY and CDR2 SYGVKD. This CDR3 has 15 amino acids. Trimming removed 10 bases from V and 4 bases from J; junction bases left unmatched: 14. CDR3: CASDGGQGVGETQYF. The DNA of the CDR3 is TGTGCCAGCGACGGCGGACAGGGTGTAGGAGAGACCCAGTACTTC.

The chain uses TRBV6-5 and TRBJ2-3; D gene uncertain. The CDR3 loop spans 14 amino acids. V dropped 0 bases and J dropped 0 bases, with 4 bases sitting between them. The V gene's germline CDR1 is MNHEY and CDR2 SVGAGI. The CDR3, as DNA: TGTGCCAGCAGTTACTCTAGGAGCACAGATACGCAGTATTTT. Its protein is CASSYSRSTDTQYF.

The chain couples TRBV4-3 to TRBJ2-5; 10 bases line up with TRBD2. With V trimmed by 2 bases and J by 5 bases, 8 bases remained unmatched. This CDR3 comprises 16 residues. Germline V CDR1 and CDR2: LGHNA, YSLEER. Written as DNA, the CDR3 is TGCGCCAGCAGCCAATCTCTAGCGGGAGAGGCGGAGACCCAGTACTTC. This translates into CASSQSLAGEAETQYF.

The chain carries TRBV7-2 and TRBJ1-1; D might be TRBD1 (5 bases). Per germline, CDR1 SGHTA and CDR2 FQGNSA. This CDR3 has 14 residues. Trimming took off 2 bases at V and 1 base at J, with 8 bases between the two ends. This chain's CDR3 is CASSLLQGNTEAFF. CDR3 nucleotides: TGTGCCAGCAGCTTATTGCAGGGGAACACTGAAGCTTTCTTT.

This clone appeared once. The chain couples TRBV28 to TRBJ2-1, with 7 bases aligning to TRBD2. V shed 4 bases and J 6 bases; nucleotides not matched to a gene: 9. This CDR3 is 15 amino acids long. Looked up from germline, CDR1 is MDHEN and CDR2 is SYDVKM. The CDR3 sequence is CASSYAGEGSNEQFF. The CDR3 region has the DNA TGTGCCAGCAGTTACGCGGGAGAAGGGTCCAATGAGCAGTTCTTC.

The chain recombines TRBV7-9 with TRBJ2-7; D is perhaps TRBD1 (6 bases). From germline, CDR1 is SEHNR and CDR2 FQNEAQ (reference sequence). The germline V and J ends were trimmed by 1 base and 6 bases, with 16 bases remaining between them. CDR3 length equals 15 residues. The CDR3 DNA reads as TGTGCCAGCAGCTTAGAGGGGAAACAGGGTTCCGAGCAGTACTTC. Its protein is CASSLEGKQGSEQYF.

The rearrangement joins TRBV4-1 to TRBJ2-7; D is unresolved. Trimming removed 3 bases at V and 0 bases at J, with 9 bases between. Germline V gene lookup returns CDR1 MGHRA and CDR2 YSYEKL. The CDR3 has 14 residues. CDR3 region: CASSHTSHSYEQYF. The CDR3 DNA reads as TGCGCCAGCAGCCATACCTCGCACTCCTACGAGCAGTACTTC.

CDR3 protein: CASGVQGSSGNTIYF. The CDR3 DNA reads TGTGCCAGCGGGGTACAGGGCAGCTCTGGAAACACCATATATTTT. The chain combines TRBV27 with TRBJ1-3, with D tentatively TRBD1 (6 bases). V lost 8 bases, J lost 0 bases, and 14 bases lay in between. The CDR3 has 15 residues. Germline-derived CDR1 and CDR2 are MNHEY and SMNVEV (reference sequence).

The chain is built from TRBV5-1 and TRBJ1-1; D is unclear. V was cut by 4 bases and J by 5 bases, with 12 bases left in between. The CDR3 extends over 13 amino acids. CDR1 and CDR2 from the germline V gene are SGHRS and YFSETQ. The CDR3 spells CASSPHGNTEAFF. CDR3 DNA: TGCGCCAGCAGCCCCCATGGGAATACTGAAGCTTTCTTT. The full variable domain, with the rest looked up from reference TRBV5-1 and TRBJ1-1, is KAGVTQTPRYLIKTRGQQVTLSCSPISGHRSVSWYQQTPGQGLQFLFEYFSETQRNKGNFPGRFSGRQFSNSRSEMNVSTLELGDSALYLCASSPHGNTEAFFGQGTRLTVV.

This chain links TRBV18 with TRBJ2-2; D uncertain. CDR3 size: 14 residues. The germline V gene encodes CDR1 KGHSH and CDR2 LQKENI. The V end lost 0 bases, the J end lost 3 bases, and 5 bases lay between the germline ends. The CDR3: CASSPPVDTGELFF. DNA of the CDR3: TGTGCCAGCTCACCACCGGTGGACACCGGGGAGCTGTTTTTT.

The J gene is TRBJ2-5, the V gene TRBV7-2; TRBD2 might be the D (6 bases). The CDR3 loop spans 14 amino acids. Germline lookup yields CDR1 SGHTA and CDR2 FQGNSA. The V gene lost 5 bases and the J gene lost 4 bases, with 14 bases spanning the gap. Here the CDR3 DNA reads TGTGCCAGCAGCCAACGGACTATTGGAGAGACCCAGTACTTC. Its translation: CASSQRTIGETQYF.

The chain employs TRBV6-6 and TRBJ1-2, with D possibly TRBD1 on 5 matching bases. Trimming shortened V by 0 bases and J by 7 bases, and 18 bases separated the two germline ends. The CDR3 consists of 16 residues. Germline CDR1 and CDR2: MNHNY and SVGAGI (reference sequence). CDR3 region: CASSYSEDIIFGGYTF. Written as DNA, the CDR3 is TGTGCCAGCAGTTACTCCGAGGACATAATATTTGGTGGCTACACCTTC.

The count of this clone is one. The chain couples TRBV2 to TRBJ2-3; D may be TRBD2 (5 bases). CDR3 length: 14 residues. Germline CDR1 and CDR2: SNHLY and FYNNEI. The V end lost 11 bases, the J end lost 0 bases, and 15 bases lay between the germline ends. The CDR3: CAREGRTSTDTQYF. The CDR3, as DNA: TGTGCCCGGGAAGGGCGGACTAGCACAGATACGCAGTATTTT.

This clone was recorded a few times. The chain recombines TRBV28 with TRBJ1-1; D gene uncertain. The CDR3 covers 11 residues. V shed 4 bases and J shed 9 bases, with 9 bases lying between them. The germline gives CDR1 MDHEN, CDR2 SYDVKM. The CDR3 reads CASSWQFKAFF. The CDR3 DNA follows: TGTGCCAGCAGTTGGCAGTTTAAAGCTTTCTTT.

The chain uses TRBV28 and TRBJ2-7; D is uncertain. The CDR3 consists of 13 residues. With 5 bases removed from V and 1 base from J, the gap between germline ends came to 9 bases. Germline V lookup: CDR1 MDHEN, CDR2 SYDVKM. The chain's CDR3 is CASSPTDSYEQYF. The CDR3 DNA reads as TGTGCCAGCAGTCCCACAGATTCCTACGAGCAGTACTTC.

The chain employs TRBV28 and TRBJ1-4; maybe TRBD1 (5 bases). The CDR3 is 16 amino acids. The V gene's germline CDR1 is MDHEN and CDR2 SYDVKM. Trimming cost V 1 base and J 8 bases, with 17 bases left between them. CDR3 DNA sequence: TGTGCCAGCAGTTTATCTGTGGCAGGGAGGAGGGAAAAACTGTTTTTT. It encodes CASSLSVAGRREKLFF.